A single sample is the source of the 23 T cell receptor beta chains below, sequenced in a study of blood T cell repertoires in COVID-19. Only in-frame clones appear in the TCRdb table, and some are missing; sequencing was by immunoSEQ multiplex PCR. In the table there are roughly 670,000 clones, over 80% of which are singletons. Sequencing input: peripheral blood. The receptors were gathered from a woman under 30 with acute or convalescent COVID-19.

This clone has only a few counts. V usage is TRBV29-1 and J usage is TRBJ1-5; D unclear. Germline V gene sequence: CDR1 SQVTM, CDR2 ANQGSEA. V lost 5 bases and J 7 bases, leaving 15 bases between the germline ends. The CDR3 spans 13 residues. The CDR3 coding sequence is TGCAGCGTTTGGCGACGGGGAAGCCAGCCCCAGCATTTT. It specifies CSVWRRGSQPQHF.

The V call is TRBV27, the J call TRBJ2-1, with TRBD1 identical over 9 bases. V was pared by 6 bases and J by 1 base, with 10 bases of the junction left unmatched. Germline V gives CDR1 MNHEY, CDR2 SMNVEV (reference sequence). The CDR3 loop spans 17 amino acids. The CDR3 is CASSQLTGTGSYNEQFF. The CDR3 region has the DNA TGTGCCAGCAGCCAACTCACCGGGACAGGGTCCTACAATGAGCAGTTCTTC.

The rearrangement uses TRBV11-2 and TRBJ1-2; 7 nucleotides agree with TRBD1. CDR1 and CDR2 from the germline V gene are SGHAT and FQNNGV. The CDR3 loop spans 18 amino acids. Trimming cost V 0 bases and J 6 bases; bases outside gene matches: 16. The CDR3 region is CASSLEAWAGGPRHGYTF. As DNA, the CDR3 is TGTGCCAGCAGCTTAGAGGCTTGGGCAGGGGGTCCGCGGCATGGCTACACCTTC.

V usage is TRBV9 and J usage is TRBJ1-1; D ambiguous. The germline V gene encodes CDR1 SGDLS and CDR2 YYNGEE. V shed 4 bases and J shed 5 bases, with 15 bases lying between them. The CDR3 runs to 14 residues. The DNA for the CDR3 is TGTGCCAGCAGCAAGACCGGGGTTCGTACTGAAGCTTTCTTT. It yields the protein CASSKTGVRTEAFF.

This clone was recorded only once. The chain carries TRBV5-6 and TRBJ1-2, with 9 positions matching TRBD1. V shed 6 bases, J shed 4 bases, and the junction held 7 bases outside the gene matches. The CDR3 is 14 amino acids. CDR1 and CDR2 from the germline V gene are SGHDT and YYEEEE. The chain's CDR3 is CASISLTGGYGYTF. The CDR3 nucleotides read TGTGCCAGCATCTCTCTGACAGGGGGCTATGGCTACACCTTC. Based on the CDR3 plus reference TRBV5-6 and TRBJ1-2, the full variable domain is DAGVTQSPTHLIKTRGQQVTLRCSPKSGHDTVSWYQQALGQGPQFIFQYYEEEERQRGNFPDRFSGHQFPNYSSELNVNALLLGDSALYLCASISLTGGYGYTFGSGTRLTVV.

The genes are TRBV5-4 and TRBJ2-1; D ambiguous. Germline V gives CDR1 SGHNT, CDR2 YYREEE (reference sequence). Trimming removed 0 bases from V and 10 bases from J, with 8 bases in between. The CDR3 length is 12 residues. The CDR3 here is CASSLDSREQFF. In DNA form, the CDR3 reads TGTGCCAGCAGCTTGGACAGCAGGGAGCAGTTCTTC. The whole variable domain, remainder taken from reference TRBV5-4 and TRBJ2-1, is ETGVTQSPTHLIKTRGQQVTLRCSSQSGHNTVSWYQQALGQGPQFIFQYYREEENGRGNFPPRFSGLQFPNYSSELNVNALELDDSALYLCASSLDSREQFFGPGTRLTVL.

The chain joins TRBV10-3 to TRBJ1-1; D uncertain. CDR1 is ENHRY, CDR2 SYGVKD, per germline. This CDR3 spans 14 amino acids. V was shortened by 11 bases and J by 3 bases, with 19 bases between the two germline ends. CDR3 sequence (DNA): TGTGCCTCCCTAAGTGGGGAGTTTGACACTGAAGCTTTCTTT. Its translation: CASLSGEFDTEAFF.

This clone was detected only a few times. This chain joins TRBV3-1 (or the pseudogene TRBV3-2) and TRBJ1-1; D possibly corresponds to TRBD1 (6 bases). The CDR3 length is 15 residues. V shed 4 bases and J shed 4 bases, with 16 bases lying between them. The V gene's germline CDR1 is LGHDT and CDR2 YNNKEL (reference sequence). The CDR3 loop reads CASSLGLSGVTEAFF. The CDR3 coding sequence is TGTGCCAGCAGCCTCGGACTTTCAGGGGTCACTGAAGCTTTCTTT.

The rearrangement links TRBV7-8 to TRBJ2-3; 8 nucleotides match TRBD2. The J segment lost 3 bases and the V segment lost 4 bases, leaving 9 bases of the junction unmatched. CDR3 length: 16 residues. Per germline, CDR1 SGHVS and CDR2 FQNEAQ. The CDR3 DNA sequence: TGTGCCAGCAGCTCTGGGGGCGGGGGGCAAACAGATACGCAGTATTTT. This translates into CASSSGGGGQTDTQYF. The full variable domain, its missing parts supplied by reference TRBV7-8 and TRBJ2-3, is GAGVSQSPRYKVAKRGQDVALRCDPISGHVSLFWYQQALGQGPEFLTYFQNEAQLDKSGLPSDRFFAERPEGSVSTLKIQRTQQEDSAVYLCASSSGGGGQTDTQYFGPGTRLTVL.

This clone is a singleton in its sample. The DNA for the CDR3 is TGTGCCAGCAGCCATGAGGGACAGGGGTATGGCTACACCTTC. Amino acid sequence: CASSHEGQGYGYTF. This chain uses TRBV3-1 (or the pseudogene TRBV3-2) with TRBJ1-2; TRBD1 aligns across 10 bases. V lost 3 bases, J lost 5 bases, and 3 bases stayed unmatched. Looked up from germline, CDR1 is LGHDT and CDR2 is YNNKEL (reference sequence). The CDR3 loop spans 14 amino acids.

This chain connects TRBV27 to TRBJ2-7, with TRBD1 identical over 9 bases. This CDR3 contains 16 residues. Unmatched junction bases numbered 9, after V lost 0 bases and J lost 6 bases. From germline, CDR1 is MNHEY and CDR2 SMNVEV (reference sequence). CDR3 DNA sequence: TGTGCCAGCAGTTTATCTCGGGACAGGGTAGCTCGCGAGCAGTACTTC. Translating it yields CASSLSRDRVAREQYF.

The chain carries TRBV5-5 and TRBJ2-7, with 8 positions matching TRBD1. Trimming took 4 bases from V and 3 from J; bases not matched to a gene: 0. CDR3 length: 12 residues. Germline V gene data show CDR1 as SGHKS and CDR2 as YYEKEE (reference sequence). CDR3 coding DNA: TGTGCCAGCAGCGACAGGGGCTACGAGCAGTACTTC. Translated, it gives CASSDRGYEQYF.

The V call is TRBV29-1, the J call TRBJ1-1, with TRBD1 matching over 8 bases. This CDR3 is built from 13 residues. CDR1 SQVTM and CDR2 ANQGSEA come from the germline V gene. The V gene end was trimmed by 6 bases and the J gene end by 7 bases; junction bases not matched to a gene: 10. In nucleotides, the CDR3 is TGCAGCGTGGACAGACAGGGGTCGGGTGAAGCTTTCTTT. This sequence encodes CSVDRQGSGEAFF.

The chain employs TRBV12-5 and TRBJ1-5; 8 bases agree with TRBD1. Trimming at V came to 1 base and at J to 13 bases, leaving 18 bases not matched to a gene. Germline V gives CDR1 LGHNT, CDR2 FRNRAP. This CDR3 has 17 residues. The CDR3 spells CASGLAALTGVTGLQHF. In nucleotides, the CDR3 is TGTGCTAGTGGTTTGGCAGCCCTGACAGGGGTTACGGGCCTTCAGCATTTT.

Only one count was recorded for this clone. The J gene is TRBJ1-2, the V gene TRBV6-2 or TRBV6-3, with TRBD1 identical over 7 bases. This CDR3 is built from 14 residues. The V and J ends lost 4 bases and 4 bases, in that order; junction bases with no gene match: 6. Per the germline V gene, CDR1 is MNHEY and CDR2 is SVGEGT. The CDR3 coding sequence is TGTGCCAGCAGTTGGGACAGAGCCTCCTATGGCTACACCTTC. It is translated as CASSWDRASYGYTF.

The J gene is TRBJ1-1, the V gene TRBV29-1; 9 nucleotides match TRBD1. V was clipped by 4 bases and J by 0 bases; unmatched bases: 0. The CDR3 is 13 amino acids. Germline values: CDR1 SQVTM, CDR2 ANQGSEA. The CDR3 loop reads CSVGQGVNTEAFF. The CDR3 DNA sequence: TGCAGCGTTGGACAGGGGGTGAACACTGAAGCTTTCTTT.

CDR3 DNA sequence: TGTGCCAGCAGTGAAAAGGCCCACCCACTATATGGCTACACCTTC. Residues: CASSEKAHPLYGYTF. V is TRBV2 and J is TRBJ1-2; the D is unclear. Germline CDR1 and CDR2: SNHLY and FYNNEI. The CDR3 contains 15 residues. Between the trimmed V and J ends, which lost 2 bases and 5 bases, there was a span of 15 bases.

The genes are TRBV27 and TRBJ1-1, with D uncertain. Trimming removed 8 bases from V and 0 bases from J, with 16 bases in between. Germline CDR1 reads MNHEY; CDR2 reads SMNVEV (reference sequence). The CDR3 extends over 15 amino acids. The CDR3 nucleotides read TGTGCCAGCTCCCCTGGGGAGGGCATGAACACTGAAGCTTTCTTT. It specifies CASSPGEGMNTEAFF.

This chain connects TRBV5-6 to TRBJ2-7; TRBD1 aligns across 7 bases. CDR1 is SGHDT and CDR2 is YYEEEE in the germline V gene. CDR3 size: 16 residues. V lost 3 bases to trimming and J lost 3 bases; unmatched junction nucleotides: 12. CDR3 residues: CASSSSWVGTDYEQYF. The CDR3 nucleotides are TGTGCCAGCAGCTCTTCTTGGGTCGGGACAGACTACGAGCAGTACTTC. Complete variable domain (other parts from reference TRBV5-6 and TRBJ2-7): DAGVTQSPTHLIKTRGQQVTLRCSPKSGHDTVSWYQQALGQGPQFIFQYYEEEERQRGNFPDRFSGHQFPNYSSELNVNALLLGDSALYLCASSSSWVGTDYEQYFGPGTRLTVT.

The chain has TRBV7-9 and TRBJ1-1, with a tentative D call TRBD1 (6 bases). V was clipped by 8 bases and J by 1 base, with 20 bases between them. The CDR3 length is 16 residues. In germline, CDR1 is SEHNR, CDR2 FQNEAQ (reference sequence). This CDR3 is CASPPRRGAPNTEAFF. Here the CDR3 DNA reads TGTGCCAGCCCCCCGAGACGGGGGGCCCCGAACACTGAAGCTTTCTTT.

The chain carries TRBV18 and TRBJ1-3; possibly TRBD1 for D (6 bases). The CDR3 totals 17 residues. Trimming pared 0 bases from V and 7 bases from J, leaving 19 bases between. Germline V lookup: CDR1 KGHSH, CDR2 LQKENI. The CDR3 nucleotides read TGTGCCAGCTCACCACCAAGACAGGCTGTTTTCTCGAACACCATATATTTT. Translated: CASSPPRQAVFSNTIYF.

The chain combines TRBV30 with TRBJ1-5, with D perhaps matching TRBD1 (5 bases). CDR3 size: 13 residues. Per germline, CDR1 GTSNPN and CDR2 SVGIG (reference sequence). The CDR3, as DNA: TGTGCTTTAGGGGCCGCGAGCAATCAGCCCCAGCATTTT. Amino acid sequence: CALGAASNQPQHF.

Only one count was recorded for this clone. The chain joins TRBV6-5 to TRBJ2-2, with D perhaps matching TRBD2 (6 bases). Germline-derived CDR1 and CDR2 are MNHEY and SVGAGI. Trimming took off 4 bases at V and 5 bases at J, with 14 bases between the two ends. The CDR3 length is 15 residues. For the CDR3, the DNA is TGTGCCAGCAGTTGGACTGCCGCGGGGACCGGGGAGCTGTTTTTT. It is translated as CASSWTAAGTGELFF.